This T cell receptor beta chain comes out of a study of T cells in Graves' hyperthyroidism and ophthalmopathy. Points from the study as a whole: Ophthalmopathy prediction by the model preceded onset by a median about 6 months. A model using 13 V-J features told ophthalmopathy apart from stable hyperthyroidism. Blood also held most thyroid clonotypes expanded beyond 0.001.

RNA transcripts served as the template for amplifying TCR beta CDR3 regions. HTBI primers were the set used in a first-round RT-PCR of the TCR CDR3. TCRdb used MiXCR to reprocess the multiplex PCR reads, holding one entry per CDR3 protein. The data hold hundreds of thousands of distinct CDR3 sequences, with 45% observed a single time. This clonotype was observed a few times. The antigen remains unidentified. Patients with uncontrolled infections, other autoimmune diseases, pregnancy or lactation were excluded. The sequenced sample consisted of peripheral blood or thyroid tissue (not recorded which). The source of this sequence is an adult man with Graves' disease, either hyperthyroidism or ophthalmopathy (not recorded which).

CDR3 loop: CASSGFTNSDRVNTGELFF. CDR3 bases: TGTGCCAGCAGTGGTTTCACAAATTCGGACAGGGTAAACACCGGGGAGCTGTTTTTT. This chain uses TRBV25-1 with TRBJ2-2; 8 positions agree with TRBD1. The CDR3 has 19 amino acids. The germline CDR1 and CDR2 sequences are MGHDK and SYGVNS. V lost 4 bases and J lost 2; bases outside the gene matches: 15.